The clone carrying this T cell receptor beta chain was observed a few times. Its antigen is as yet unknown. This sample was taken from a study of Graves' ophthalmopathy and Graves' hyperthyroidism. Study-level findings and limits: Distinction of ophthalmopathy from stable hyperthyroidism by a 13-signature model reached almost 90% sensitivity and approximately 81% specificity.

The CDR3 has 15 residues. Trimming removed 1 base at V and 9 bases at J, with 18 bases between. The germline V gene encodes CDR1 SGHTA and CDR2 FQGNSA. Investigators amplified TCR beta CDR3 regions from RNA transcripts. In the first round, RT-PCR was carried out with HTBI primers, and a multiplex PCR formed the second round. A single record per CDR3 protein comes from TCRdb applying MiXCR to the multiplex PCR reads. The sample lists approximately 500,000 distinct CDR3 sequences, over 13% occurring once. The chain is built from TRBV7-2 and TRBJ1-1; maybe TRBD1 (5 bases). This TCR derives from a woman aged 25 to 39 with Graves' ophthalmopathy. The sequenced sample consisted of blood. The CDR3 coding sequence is TGTGCCAGCAGCTTAGGGGGGAGCGGAGAACTAAAAGCTTTCTTT. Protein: CASSLGGSGELKAFF.